The 28 T cell receptor beta chains given below trace back to one sample, sequenced in a study of shared T cell receptors in the human thymus. Profiled with immunoSEQ multiplex PCR; TCRdb holds only in-frame clones, not every one. The profile shows some 640,000 clones, about 87% of them singletons. These data were likewise used in another study, on human thymus T cells.

Sequencing used thymocytes. These receptors all come from a boy younger than two with a congenital heart defect.

Written as DNA, the CDR3 is TGTGCCAGCAGTTACTGGAGGGTGGATCAGCCCCAGCATTTT. This codes for CASSYWRVDQPQHF. V is TRBV6-6 and J is TRBJ1-5; D remains ambiguous. Trimming removed 1 base from V and 5 bases from J, with 9 bases in between. Germline loops: CDR1 MNHNY, CDR2 SVGAGI (reference sequence). This CDR3 has 14 amino acids.

The chain joins TRBV15 to TRBJ1-6, with unresolved D. V lost 4 bases and J 7 bases, leaving 11 bases between the germline ends. From germline, CDR1 is LNHNV and CDR2 YYDKDF (reference sequence). This CDR3 comprises 14 residues. The CDR3 DNA reads as TGTGCCACCAGCAAATACGGTCGGAATTCACCCCTCCACTTT. Protein product: CATSKYGRNSPLHF.

The rearrangement links TRBV28 to TRBJ1-3; 7 bases align to TRBD1. Germline V gene lookup returns CDR1 MDHEN and CDR2 SYDVKM. The CDR3 totals 17 residues. Trimming took 4 bases from V and 0 from J; bases not matched to a gene: 9. As DNA, the CDR3 is TGTGCCAGCAGTTCGCTGATGGGACAGAACTCTGGAAACACCATATATTTT. Amino acids: CASSSLMGQNSGNTIYF.

The chain carries TRBV20-1 and TRBJ2-3, with D tentatively TRBD1 (5 bases). Germline-derived CDR1 and CDR2 are DFQATT and SNEGSKA (reference sequence). The CDR3 extends over 10 amino acids. CDR3 coding DNA: TGCAGCCCCCAGGGAGATACGCAGTATTTT. It codes for CSPQGDTQYF.

The chain carries TRBV6-4 and TRBJ1-4; 9 nucleotides match TRBD1. V trimming: 3 bases; J trimming: 2 bases; junction bases outside the gene matches: 1. The CDR3 is 15 amino acids. CDR1 and CDR2 from the germline V gene are MRHNA and SNTAGT. CDR3 nucleotide sequence: TGTGCCAGCAGTGAAACAGGGGGCACTAATGAAAAACTGTTTTTT. Encoded protein: CASSETGGTNEKLFF.

The rearrangement joins TRBV12-5 to TRBJ2-7; possibly TRBD2 for D (5 bases). The CDR3 sequence is 19 residues long. V gave up 5 bases and J gave up 3 bases, with 29 bases separating them. CDR1 is LGHNT and CDR2 is FRNRAP in the germline V gene. CDR3 sequence reads: CASGPPAARSGTFGYEQYF. DNA of the CDR3: TGTGCTAGTGGTCCCCCGGCCGCGAGGAGCGGAACATTTGGCTACGAGCAGTACTTC.

The rearrangement uses TRBV27 and TRBJ2-7, with TRBD1 matching over 10 bases. The CDR3 is 18 residues long. The junction had 14 bases not matched to a gene; V was cut back by 4 bases and J by 2 bases. Germline CDR1 is MNHEY and CDR2 is SMNVEV (reference sequence). The CDR3 region is CASSYRRKGQGNAYEQYF. In nucleotides, the CDR3 is TGTGCCAGCAGTTACCGCCGAAAGGGACAGGGGAACGCCTACGAGCAGTACTTC.

V and J are TRBV28 and TRBJ1-2, with TRBD1 as a possible D gene (5 bases). V lost 5 bases, J lost 1 base, and 14 bases lay in between. CDR3 length: 15 amino acids. Germline V lookup: CDR1 MDHEN, CDR2 SYDVKM. The CDR3 sequence is CASSPQGVLNYGYTF. The CDR3 DNA is TGTGCCAGCAGTCCCCAGGGTGTGCTTAACTATGGCTACACCTTC.

The chain uses TRBV5-1 and TRBJ1-2; perhaps TRBD1 as D (6 bases). The germline gives CDR1 SGHRS, CDR2 YFSETQ. The CDR3 consists of 15 residues. Trimming removed 4 bases at V and 4 bases at J, with 17 bases between. The CDR3 DNA reads as TGCGCCAGCAGCCCAAGGGGGGGCCCGGTCTATGGCTACACCTTC. It specifies CASSPRGGPVYGYTF.

This clone was counted only a few times. The chain links TRBV6-9 to TRBJ2-7; TRBD1 is a possible D gene (6 bases). Germline CDR1 reads MNHGY; CDR2 reads SVAAGI. CDR3 length: 15 amino acids. V was cut by 2 bases and J by 0 bases, with 11 bases left in between. The DNA for the CDR3 is TGTGCCAGCAGTTATACAGGGAGAGCCTCCTACGAGCAGTACTTC. This encodes CASSYTGRASYEQYF.

Concerning this clone: This CDR3 is also generated by other DNA sequences in the sample. The chain combines TRBV5-1 with TRBJ2-7, with TRBD1 matching over 7 bases. J was trimmed by 5 bases and V by 0 bases; bases with no gene match: 2. CDR3 length: 13 residues. The germline V gene encodes CDR1 SGHRS and CDR2 YFSETQ. CDR3 nucleotide sequence: TGCGCCAGCAGCTTGGACAGGGGCCACGAGCAGTACTTC. Protein product: CASSLDRGHEQYF.

This clone showed up just once. The chain has TRBV29-1 and TRBJ1-2; TRBD1 aligns across 12 bases. CDR3 length equals 14 residues. V shed 4 bases and J 8 bases; nucleotides not matched to a gene: 8. Germline V gene data show CDR1 as SQVTM and CDR2 as ANQGSEA. The CDR3 DNA reads as TGCAGCGTTGCAGGGACAGGGGGCACGGAGGGCTACACCTTC. Encoded protein: CSVAGTGGTEGYTF.

V and J are TRBV5-6 and TRBJ2-7, with 8 positions matching TRBD2. There are 16 residues in the CDR3. Germline CDR1 and CDR2: SGHDT and YYEEEE. Germline trimming cut 0 bases from V and 2 bases from J; bases unmatched to any gene: 7. In nucleotides, the CDR3 is TGTGCCAGCAGCTTGGTGGGGAGCGGGGGAGCCTACGAGCAGTACTTC. The encoded protein is CASSLVGSGGAYEQYF.

This clone is a singleton in its sample. The chain recombines TRBV7-7 with TRBJ2-1; 7 bases map to TRBD2. This CDR3 is built from 16 residues. In germline, CDR1 is SSHAT, CDR2 FNYEAQ (reference sequence). J gave up 8 bases and V 5 bases, and 15 bases lay outside the gene matches. The CDR3 protein is CASSTRVGGRGDEQFF. The CDR3 DNA reads TGTGCCAGCAGCACTCGAGTGGGCGGGAGAGGTGATGAGCAGTTCTTC.

This chain links TRBV9 with TRBJ1-2; weak D call: TRBD1 (5 bases). Germline V gene data show CDR1 as SGDLS and CDR2 as YYNGEE. The CDR3 contains 18 residues. V was shortened by 2 bases and J by 0 bases, with 20 bases between the two germline ends. In nucleotides, the CDR3 is TGTGCCAGCAGCGTGGGCGGCCCCCAGGGCAGTCCTAACTATGGCTACACCTTC. Translating it yields CASSVGGPQGSPNYGYTF.

This clone was seen a few times. The J gene is TRBJ2-7, the V gene TRBV19; 10 bases fit TRBD1. V lost 3 bases to trimming and J lost 9 bases; unmatched junction nucleotides: 5. The CDR3 contains 13 residues. The germline V gene encodes CDR1 LNHDA and CDR2 SQIVND (reference sequence). The CDR3 loop reads CASSIGTGDAQYF. The CDR3 DNA is TGTGCCAGTAGTATCGGGACAGGGGATGCGCAGTACTTC.

This chain connects TRBV19 to TRBJ2-1; D remains unclear. Trimming took 10 bases from V and 5 from J, leaving 18 bases between them. Germline V gene lookup returns CDR1 LNHDA and CDR2 SQIVND (reference sequence). There are 14 residues in the CDR3. CDR3 amino acids: CATKQSDRNNEQFF. The CDR3 DNA is TGTGCCACCAAACAGAGTGACCGAAACAATGAGCAGTTCTTC.

The rearrangement joins TRBV5-1 to TRBJ2-1; TRBD2 matches 10 bases. Germline trimming cut 5 bases from V and 9 bases from J; bases unmatched to any gene: 8. The germline gives CDR1 SGHRS, CDR2 YFSETQ. The CDR3 has 14 amino acids. CDR3 bases: TGCGCCAGCAGTGGAGCGGGGGGGCAGTTTGAGCAGTTCTTC. Encoded protein: CASSGAGGQFEQFF.

The rearrangement joins TRBV4-3 to TRBJ1-1, with a possible D match to TRBD1 (5 bases). The CDR3 loop spans 15 amino acids. V dropped 1 base and J dropped 4 bases, with 13 bases sitting between them. Per germline, CDR1 LGHNA and CDR2 YSLEER. Written as DNA, the CDR3 is TGCGCCAGCAGCCAAGTGACGGGGGAGACCACTGAAGCTTTCTTT. Translation: CASSQVTGETTEAFF.

The rearrangement joins TRBV14 to TRBJ1-1, with 8 bases identical to TRBD1. Losses at the gene ends were 3 bases for V and 1 base for J; bases not matched to a gene: 7. This CDR3 spans 16 amino acids. CDR1 and CDR2 (germline): SGHDN, FVKESK. The CDR3: CASSHLGQGKNTEAFF. Here the CDR3 DNA reads TGTGCCAGCAGCCATCTCGGACAGGGAAAGAACACTGAAGCTTTCTTT.

This clone was observed a handful of times. The chain recombines TRBV2 with TRBJ2-1, with unresolved D. Germline CDR1 and CDR2: SNHLY and FYNNEI. V was cut by 3 bases and J by 3 bases, with 12 bases left in between. The length of the CDR3 is 15 residues. The CDR3 coding sequence is TGTGCCAGCAGTGACCGGCTAGAGATCTACAATGAGCAGTTCTTC. Translation: CASSDRLEIYNEQFF.

The genes are TRBV25-1 and TRBJ2-1; TRBD1 agrees at 9 bases. Trimming at V came to 7 bases and at J to 15 bases, leaving 13 bases not matched to a gene. The CDR3 length is 13 residues. CDR1 is MGHDK and CDR2 is SYGVNS in the germline V gene. The CDR3 protein is CASTNPPGTGLFF. In DNA form, the CDR3 reads TGTGCCAGCACCAACCCCCCCGGGACAGGGCTGTTCTTC.

The V and J genes are TRBV5-1 and TRBJ2-1, with TRBD1 identical over 9 bases. The germline gives CDR1 SGHRS, CDR2 YFSETQ. The CDR3 is 14 amino acids. V lost 3 bases to trimming and J lost 5 bases; unmatched junction nucleotides: 3. The CDR3 sequence: CASSWGQGHNEQFF. CDR3 DNA: TGCGCCAGCAGCTGGGGACAGGGTCACAATGAGCAGTTCTTC.

The chain carries TRBV14 and TRBJ1-3, with D hard to call. The CDR3 extends over 15 amino acids. In germline, CDR1 is SGHDN, CDR2 FVKESK. The V gene lost 0 bases and the J gene lost 4 bases, with 10 bases spanning the gap. The CDR3 loop is CASSQDSVSGNTIYF. CDR3 DNA: TGTGCCAGCAGCCAAGATTCTGTTTCGGGAAACACCATATATTTT. Full variable domain (missing parts from reference TRBV14 and TRBJ1-3): EAGVTQFPSHSVIEKGQTVTLRCDPISGHDNLYWYRRVMGKEIKFLLHFVKESKQDESGMPNNRFLAERTGGTYSTLKVQPAELEDSGVYFCASSQDSVSGNTIYFGEGSWLTVV.

The gene calls are TRBV27 and TRBJ1-1; D is perhaps TRBD1 (6 bases). From germline, CDR1 is MNHEY and CDR2 SMNVEV (reference sequence). V was trimmed by 8 bases and J by 0 bases, leaving 13 bases between them. CDR3 length: 14 residues. CDR3 residues: CASVARGLNTEAFF. The CDR3 bases are TGTGCCAGCGTAGCCAGGGGCTTGAACACTGAAGCTTTCTTT.

The CDR3 spells CSVLHYGYTF. The CDR3 nucleotides read TGCAGCGTTCTACACTATGGCTACACCTTC. The chain employs TRBV29-1 and TRBJ1-2; no reliable D call. V lost 5 bases and J 3 bases, leaving 4 bases between the germline ends. CDR1 SQVTM and CDR2 ANQGSEA come from the germline V gene. The CDR3 runs 10 residues.

This chain connects TRBV5-1 to TRBJ1-1; D perhaps matches TRBD1 (6 bases). This CDR3 has 16 amino acids. Trimming cost V 4 bases and J 0 bases, with 16 bases left between them. Germline CDR1 SGHRS, CDR2 YFSETQ. The DNA for the CDR3 is TGCGCCAGCAGCGTGGGGACACCATCCATGAACACTGAAGCTTTCTTT. It translates to CASSVGTPSMNTEAFF.

This rearrangement joins TRBV4-3 to TRBJ1-5; weak D call: TRBD1 (5 bases). CDR3 size: 15 residues. The ends were cut back, 1 base at V and 7 bases at J, with 14 bases in the middle. CDR1 LGHNA and CDR2 YSLEER come from the germline V gene. CDR3 nucleotide sequence: TGCGCCAGCAGCCAAGGGGGGGAGCCCGGGCAGCCCCAGCATTTT. Translated: CASSQGGEPGQPQHF.